The sequence of this TCR beta chain was determined in a study of blood T cell repertoires in COVID-19. About the study: In each case, the material was cDNA or gDNA derived from T cells, B-cell-depleted T cells, or PBMCs.

Trimming removed 1 base from V and 6 bases from J; junction bases left unmatched: 2. From germline, CDR1 is SGHTA and CDR2 FQGNSA. CDR3 length: 15 residues. Original data processing: Amplification with reference gene primers provided the estimates of nucleated cell counts. The assay was immunoSEQ multiplex PCR, and TCRdb's table has in-frame clones only and misses some. V and J calls and clone size come straight from that table; D and trimming were deduced from the DNA. This table holds hundreds of thousands of clones, roughly 90% found once. Each recovered donor of Cohort 3 presented with two negative PCRs, clearance, or symptom resolution.

This clonotype originated in a woman in her 50s who had recovered from COVID-19. The chain links TRBV7-2 to TRBJ2-2; the match to TRBD1 covers 10 bases. The sequencing input was PBMCs or T cells enriched from blood (not recorded which). In DNA form, the CDR3 reads TGTGCCAGCAGCTTAGGGGACAGGGGAGCCGGGGAGCTGTTTTTT. Translated, it gives CASSLGDRGAGELFF.